These 13 T cell receptor beta chains were sequenced from one sample in a study of cytomegalovirus exposure and HLA in healthy donors. Data came from immunoSEQ multiplex PCR; TCRdb stores just in-frame clones and leaves some out. The repertoire consists of 120,000 or so clones, with 88% occurring once and the leading ten covering approximately 1.3%. Sequenced material: PBMCs. These receptors were obtained from a man aged 30 to 39 in good health and CMV-seronegative.

On this clone: The germline gene is not matched at one end of the junction; a read error may be the cause. The V gene is TRBV18, the J gene TRBJ2-3; TRBD1 aligns across 8 bases. This CDR3 region has 15 residues. From germline, CDR1 is KGHSH and CDR2 LQKENI. The CDR3 DNA sequence: TGTGCCAGCTCTCCACCCACAGGGGGTGGTAGTACGCAGTATTTT. Translation gives CASSPPTGGGSTQYF.

The rearrangement joins TRBV2 to TRBJ1-1, with 8 bases that match TRBD1. The V segment lost 11 bases and the J segment 0 bases; nucleotides outside the gene matches: 5. Germline V CDR1 and CDR2: SNHLY, FYNNEI. The CDR3 covers 13 residues. In nucleotides, the CDR3 is TGTGCCCTGGACAGGGACCTGAACACTGAAGCTTTCTTT. Translating it yields CALDRDLNTEAFF.

This clone was detected only once. CDR3 nucleotides: TGCAGCGTAAGAGGGCAAGGAAATGGGGCCAACGTCCTGACTTTC. Protein sequence: CSVRGQGNGANVLTF. The chain uses TRBV29-1 and TRBJ2-6; maybe TRBD2 (5 bases). CDR1 is SQVTM, CDR2 ANQGSEA, per germline. Trimming removed 6 bases at V and 3 bases at J, with 15 bases between. The CDR3 length is 15 residues.

V is TRBV5-6 and J is TRBJ1-5; tentative D call: TRBD1 (6 bases). CDR1 is SGHDT, CDR2 YYEEEE, per germline. There are 16 residues in the CDR3. The V end lost 4 bases, the J end lost 2 bases, and 16 bases lay between the germline ends. The CDR3, as DNA: TGTGCCAGCAGCCTCCCCCAACAGGGCCGCAATCAGCCCCAGCATTTT. Its protein is CASSLPQQGRNQPQHF.

The V gene is TRBV19, the J gene TRBJ2-7; 11 nucleotides align to TRBD2. The V and J ends lost 6 bases and 5 bases, in that order; junction bases with no gene match: 6. Per the germline V gene, CDR1 is LNHDA and CDR2 is SQIVND (reference sequence). CDR3 size: 14 residues. The CDR3 spells CASSPTSGRHEQYF. CDR3 DNA: TGTGCCAGTAGCCCTACTAGCGGGAGACACGAGCAGTACTTC.

The CDR3 nucleotides read TGTGCCAGCAGAACGGACAGGGCAACCTACGAGCAGTACTTC. It yields the protein CASRTDRATYEQYF. This chain joins TRBV6-5 and TRBJ2-7, with TRBD1 matching over 8 bases. V dropped 6 bases and J dropped 2; count of bases not matched to a gene: 6. The CDR3 sequence is 14 residues long. In germline, CDR1 is MNHEY, CDR2 SVGAGI.

This chain connects TRBV11-1 to TRBJ2-2; 9 bases align to TRBD1. Germline V CDR1 and CDR2: SGHAT, FQDESV (reference sequence). After removal of 4 bases from V and 7 bases from J, the junction contained 4 bases not matched to a gene. CDR3 length equals 14 residues. CDR3 amino acids: CASSSRQGVGELFF. The CDR3 nucleotides read TGTGCCAGCAGCTCCCGACAGGGGGTCGGGGAGCTGTTTTTT.

This chain joins TRBV11-2 and TRBJ2-3; 7 nucleotides agree with TRBD2. The CDR3 spans 16 residues. J lost 4 bases, V lost 2 bases, and 9 bases had no gene match. CDR1 is SGHAT and CDR2 is FQNNGV in the germline V gene. In nucleotides, the CDR3 is TGTGCCAGCAGCTTATGGAGGGCTAGCGGCGCAGATACGCAGTATTTT. Its protein product is CASSLWRASGADTQYF.

The rearrangement uses TRBV5-7 and TRBJ2-7; weak D call: TRBD1 (7 bases). TRBV5-7 is an ORF; its function is uncertain. The CDR3 length is 15 residues. The ends were cut back, 3 bases at V and 5 bases at J, with 18 bases in the middle. The CDR3 DNA follows: TGTGCCAGCAGCTGGGGGGCGGACAGGTGCAACGAGCAGTACTTC. Protein sequence: CASSWGADRCNEQYF.

Written as DNA, the CDR3 is TGTGCCAGCAGCTTAATGTACGGGAACACTGAAGCTTTCTTT. Its protein is CASSLMYGNTEAFF. The chain links TRBV7-9 to TRBJ1-1; D not resolved. With 2 bases removed from V and 1 base from J, the gap between germline ends came to 8 bases. CDR1 and CDR2 from the germline V gene are SEHNR and FQNEAQ (reference sequence). The CDR3 spans 14 residues.

V is TRBV18 and J is TRBJ2-7; no definite D call. This CDR3 has 15 residues. Trimming left V 5 bases short and J 0 bases short, with 14 bases between. The germline V gene encodes CDR1 KGHSH and CDR2 LQKENI. Here the CDR3 reads CASSITADHSYEQYF. The CDR3 bases are TGTGCCAGCTCAATCACAGCTGATCACTCCTACGAGCAGTACTTC.

This chain links TRBV6-6 with TRBJ1-5; 7 bases line up with TRBD1. V was pared by 2 bases and J by 6 bases, with 4 bases of the junction left unmatched. Germline assignment: CDR1 MNHNY and CDR2 SVGAGI (reference sequence). The CDR3 runs 14 residues. The CDR3 loop is CASSYQGGPQPQHF. The CDR3 DNA is TGTGCCAGCAGTTACCAAGGGGGCCCTCAGCCCCAGCATTTT.

The CDR3 loop reads CASSSRDMNTEAFF. The CDR3 DNA reads TGTGCCAGCAGCAGCAGGGACATGAACACTGAAGCTTTCTTT. The rearrangement joins TRBV21-1 to TRBJ1-1; the table calls TRBD1, which could not be checked here. TRBV21-1 is recorded as a pseudogene. The CDR3 has 14 residues.